The clone carrying this TCR beta chain was recorded only once. Its antigen is currently unknown. This specimen belongs to a study of beta chain features in type 1 diabetes. Broader study findings: A moderate, significant TCRB CDR3 shortening appeared in type 1 diabetes across four CD4+ subsets.

What was sequenced were expressed TCRB transcripts, since all of the isolated RNA had been reverse transcribed. The table came from immunoSEQ multiplex PCR; TCRdb's copy has only in-frame clones and leaves some out. Among over 14,000 clones listed, roughly three quarters were seen once. V lost 0 bases and J lost 5; bases outside the gene matches: 13. The CDR3 totals 18 residues. Germline lookup yields CDR1 SGHRS and CDR2 YFSETQ. Sequencing was performed on stem cell memory CD4+ T cells from blood. The TCR sequence derives from a young woman with type 1 diabetes. V usage is TRBV5-1 and J usage is TRBJ2-3, with 9 bases matching TRBD2. CDR3 loop: CASSLVGLAGLVGDTQYF. The CDR3 bases are TGCGCCAGCAGCTTGGTAGGTCTAGCGGGACTGGTGGGAGATACGCAGTATTTT. The full variable domain, with the rest looked up from reference TRBV5-1 and TRBJ2-3, is KAGVTQTPRYLIKTRGQQVTLSCSPISGHRSVSWYQQTPGQGLQFLFEYFSETQRNKGNFPGRFSGRQFSNSRSEMNVSTLELGDSALYLCASSLVGLAGLVGDTQYFGPGTRLTVL.